Listed below are T cell receptor beta chains from one sample, sequenced in a study of cytomegalovirus exposure and HLA in healthy donors. Data came from immunoSEQ multiplex PCR; TCRdb stores just in-frame clones and leaves some out. The table records about 150,000 clones, less than 85% of them present only once. The sequenced sample consisted of PBMCs. Receptors originate from a boy aged 2 to 10 in good health and CMV-seronegative. CDR3s include the opening cysteine and the closing phenylalanine or tryptophan. D genes are given only for firm matches. Size tells how often a clone was seen (once, few, many) or the class of an expanded clone, and some rows leave it out.

J gene: TRBJ2-7; D gene: TRBD1; V gene: TRBV7-2; clone size: -; CDR3 DNA: TGTGCCAGCAGCGGGTCAGGGGGCTCCTACGAGCAGTACTTC; CDR3 protein: CASSGSGGSYEQYF
J gene: TRBJ2-1; D gene: TRBD2; V gene: TRBV4-1; clone size: -; CDR3 DNA: TGCGCCAGCAGCCAACCTGGGACTAGCGGGCGCTACAATGAGCAGTTCTTC; CDR3 protein: CASSQPGTSGRYNEQFF
J gene: TRBJ1-1; D gene: TRBD1; V gene: TRBV27; clone size: -; CDR3 DNA: TGTGCCAGCAGTTTAGGCAGGGGGCGGCGTTTCGACACTGAAGCTTTCTTT; CDR3 protein: CASSLGRGRRFDTEAFF
J gene: TRBJ2-2; D gene: TRBD2; V gene: TRBV27; clone size: once; CDR3 DNA: TGTGCCAGCAGTTCACCCCGGGAGGGGGGCGGGGAGCTGTTTTTT; CDR3 protein: CASSSPREGGGELFF
J gene: TRBJ1-2; D gene: TRBD1; V gene: TRBV7-2; clone size: -; CDR3 DNA: TGTGCCAGCAGCTCGGGGGGGGGACAGGGAAGCTATGGCTACACCTTC; CDR3 protein: CASSSGGGQGSYGYTF
J gene: TRBJ2-1; D gene: TRBD2; V gene: TRBV4-1; clone size: -; CDR3 DNA: TGCGCCAGCAGCCAACATGGACTAGCGGCCAATGAGCAGTTCTTC; CDR3 protein: CASSQHGLAANEQFF
J gene: TRBJ2-3; D gene: TRBD1; V gene: TRBV7-9; clone size: once; CDR3 DNA: TGTGCCAGCAGCGAACAGGGGACGGGCACAGATACGCAGTATTTT; CDR3 protein: CASSEQGTGTDTQYF
J gene: TRBJ2-7; D gene: -; V gene: TRBV7-2; clone size: -; CDR3 DNA: TGTGCCAGCAGCTTGGACTTCACCGAGCAGTACTTC; CDR3 protein: CASSLDFTEQYF
J gene: TRBJ2-7; D gene: TRBD2; V gene: TRBV6-6; clone size: -; CDR3 DNA: TGTGCCAGCAGTTCGACTAGCGGGGGTTCCTACGAGCAGTACTTC; CDR3 protein: CASSSTSGGSYEQYF
J gene: TRBJ2-5; D gene: -; V gene: TRBV9; clone size: once; CDR3 DNA: TGTGCCAGCAGCGTAGCCGCGGGTGGACAGCAAGAGACCCAGTACTTC; CDR3 protein: CASSVAAGGQQETQYF
J gene: TRBJ2-2; D gene: TRBD2; V gene: TRBV5-5; clone size: -; CDR3 DNA: TGTGCCAGCACCTGGGAATCAGTTGGGACTAGCGTTAACACCGGGGAGCTGTTTTTT; CDR3 protein: CASTWESVGTSVNTGELFF
J gene: TRBJ2-3; D gene: -; V gene: TRBV28; clone size: -; CDR3 DNA: TGTGCCAGCAGAACTACTGGACGGGAAAGGACAGATACGCAGTATTTT; CDR3 protein: CASRTTGRERTDTQYF
J gene: TRBJ1-1; D gene: -; V gene: TRBV25-1; clone size: -; CDR3 DNA: TGTGCCAGCAGAGACAGCGGGCAGAACACTGAAGCTTTCTTT; CDR3 protein: CASRDSGQNTEAFF
J gene: TRBJ2-7; D gene: -; V gene: TRBV28; clone size: -; CDR3 DNA: TGTGCCAGCAGGTCACAGGGACCCTCCTACGAGCAGTACTTC; CDR3 protein: CASRSQGPSYEQYF
J gene: TRBJ2-7; D gene: TRBD2; V gene: TRBV29-1; clone size: -; CDR3 DNA: TGCAGCGTTGAAGATCTTCCGGGGGGCGAGCAGTACTTC; CDR3 protein: CSVEDLPGGEQYF
J gene: TRBJ1-2; D gene: -; V gene: TRBV6-1; clone size: few; CDR3 DNA: TGTGCCAGCAAAGGGGCACGCGATTATGGCTACACCTTC; CDR3 protein: CASKGARDYGYTF
J gene: TRBJ2-1; D gene: -; V gene: TRBV7-9; clone size: few; CDR3 DNA: TGTGCCAGCAGCTTAGCCTGGGTTAGCGGTGAGCAGTTCTTC; CDR3 protein: CASSLAWVSGEQFF
J gene: TRBJ2-1; D gene: -; V gene: TRBV7-9; clone size: -; CDR3 DNA: TGTGCCAGCAGCTTAACGGGGAATGAGCAGTTCTTC; CDR3 protein: CASSLTGNEQFF
J gene: TRBJ1-1; D gene: -; V gene: TRBV5-8; clone size: -; CDR3 DNA: TGTGCCAGCAGGGTCCGGAGGCAGAGGAACACTGAAGCTTTCTTT; CDR3 protein: CASRVRRQRNTEAFF
J gene: TRBJ2-5; D gene: TRBD1; V gene: TRBV7-9; clone size: -; CDR3 DNA: TGTGCCAGCAGCTCGGGACAGGCTCTTCAAGAGACCCAGTACTTC; CDR3 protein: CASSSGQALQETQYF
J gene: TRBJ1-2; D gene: -; V gene: TRBV30; clone size: -; CDR3 DNA: TGTGCCTGGAGTCCGGGACAAGATTATGGCTACACCTTC; CDR3 protein: CAWSPGQDYGYTF